The sequence of this T cell receptor (beta chain) was determined in a study of T cells in localized non-small cell lung cancer. TCRdb's copy holds only in-frame clones and misses some; the assay was immunoSEQ multiplex PCR. The table shows more than 45,000 clones, with roughly 88% occurring only once. CDR1 is KGHSH, CDR2 LQKENI, per germline. CDR3 length: 15 residues. V lost 6 bases and J lost 2; bases outside the gene matches: 3. This TCR derives from a male donor aged 60 or over with stage III squamous cell lung carcinoma. This chain links TRBV18 with TRBJ2-2, with TRBD1 identical over 10 bases. The specimen was peripheral blood, collected before any cancer treatment. The CDR3 is CASSRDRGNTGELFF. CDR3 coding DNA: TGTGCCAGCTCTCGGGACAGGGGCAACACCGGGGAGCTGTTTTTT.